The next 28 T cell receptor beta chains were all read from a single sample in a study of shared clonotypes between healthy human individuals. Profiled with immunoSEQ multiplex PCR; TCRdb holds only in-frame clones, not every one. The sample has fewer than 2.5 million clones; 90% to 95% are singletons. Sequences were obtained from naive CD4+ T cells from PBMCs. Subset denoted: CD45RA+ positively selected. Receptors were obtained from a man younger than 35 in good health. Some clones in this sample may be carry-over from other donors' samples.

V and J are TRBV6-5 and TRBJ1-4; TRBD1 matches 9 bases. V lost 2 bases to trimming and J lost 10 bases; unmatched junction nucleotides: 11. The length of the CDR3 is 16 residues. Germline lookup yields CDR1 MNHEY and CDR2 SVGAGI. The CDR3 sequence is CASSYSAGQGVGKLFF. As DNA, the CDR3 is TGTGCCAGCAGTTACAGCGCGGGACAGGGTGTAGGAAAACTGTTTTTT.

This chain links TRBV7-9 with TRBJ2-2, with TRBD2 matching 8 bases. Germline V gives CDR1 SEHNR, CDR2 FQNEAQ (reference sequence). V lost 7 bases to trimming and J lost 1 base; unmatched junction nucleotides: 5. The CDR3 extends over 15 amino acids. DNA for the CDR3: TGTGCCAGCACCAACGGGAGGGAGAACACCGGGGAGCTGTTTTTT. Translated: CASTNGRENTGELFF. Drawing the rest from reference TRBV7-9 and TRBJ2-2, the complete variable domain is DTGVSQNPRHKITKRGQNVTFRCDPISEHNRLYWYRQTLGQGPEFLTYFQNEAQLEKSRLLSDRFSAERPKGSFSTLEIQRTEQGDSAMYLCASTNGRENTGELFFGEGSRLTVL.

This chain links TRBV5-1 with TRBJ1-2, with a tentative D call TRBD1 (6 bases). The CDR3 extends over 13 amino acids. Germline-derived CDR1 and CDR2 are SGHRS and YFSETQ. Trimming stripped 1 base from V and 6 bases from J, with 10 bases between. CDR3 sequence (DNA): TGCGCCAGCAGCTTGCCGGGGGCGGATGGCTACACCTTC. This sequence encodes CASSLPGADGYTF.

This clone was detected a few times. The V and J genes are TRBV29-1 and TRBJ1-2; D is unresolved. Germline V gives CDR1 SQVTM, CDR2 ANQGSEA. The CDR3 spans 12 residues. V lost 4 bases and J lost 2, with 8 bases in between. CDR3 in DNA: TGCAGCGTTGGGATGAAGAACTATGGCTACACCTTC. Its protein is CSVGMKNYGYTF. Supplemented by reference TRBV29-1 and TRBJ1-2, the full variable domain reads SAVISQKPSRDICQRGTSLTIQCQVDSQVTMMFWYRQQPGQSLTLIATANQGSEATYESGFVIDKFPISRPNLTFSTLTVSNMSPEDSSIYLCSVGMKNYGYTFGSGTRLTVV.

V is TRBV2 and J is TRBJ1-2; D may be TRBD1 (6 bases). Trimming removed 5 bases at V and 5 bases at J, with 18 bases between. CDR1 and CDR2 (germline): SNHLY, FYNNEI. The CDR3 is 15 residues long. The DNA of the CDR3 is TGTGCCAGCAGTATGGGTTCTCGGACAGTTTATGGCTACACCTTC. Translating it yields CASSMGSRTVYGYTF.

This clone was recorded once. The gene calls are TRBV2 and TRBJ2-7, with 7 bases fitting TRBD1. The length of the CDR3 is 13 residues. Germline-derived CDR1 and CDR2 are SNHLY and FYNNEI. The J segment lost 5 bases and the V segment lost 4 bases, leaving 5 bases of the junction unmatched. In nucleotides, the CDR3 is TGTGCCAGCAGTGGATACAGGGGCAACGAGCAGTACTTC. It translates to CASSGYRGNEQYF.

This rearrangement joins TRBV28 to TRBJ2-2; 8 positions agree with TRBD2. The length of the CDR3 is 13 residues. CDR1 is MDHEN, CDR2 SYDVKM, per germline. The trim removed 7 bases at V and 5 bases at J, leaving 3 bases unmatched. The CDR3 protein is CASNKRETGELFF. CDR3 DNA: TGTGCCAGCAACAAGCGGGAGACCGGGGAGCTGTTTTTT.

The gene calls are TRBV10-1 and TRBJ2-3; the D gene is possibly TRBD1 (5 bases). Germline V gene data show CDR1 as WNHNN and CDR2 as SYGVQD (reference sequence). The CDR3 loop spans 16 amino acids. V was shortened by 0 bases and J by 4 bases, with 14 bases between the two germline ends. The chain's CDR3 is CASSESIDGRADTQYF. The CDR3 nucleotides read TGCGCCAGCAGTGAGTCGATTGATGGCAGGGCAGATACGCAGTATTTT.

This clone has only one observation. The chain employs TRBV6-1 and TRBJ1-5; D is possibly TRBD1 (5 bases). Germline V gene sequence: CDR1 MNHNS, CDR2 SASEGT. Trimming took 6 bases from V and 0 from J, leaving 9 bases between them. The CDR3 runs 14 residues. The CDR3 is CASSGRDSNQPQHF. The CDR3, as DNA: TGTGCCAGCAGCGGCAGGGATAGCAATCAGCCCCAGCATTTT.

The CDR3 loop is CASSSPQGAGETQYF. For the CDR3, the DNA is TGTGCCAGCAGTTCCCCGCAGGGGGCTGGAGAGACCCAGTACTTC. The chain carries TRBV28 and TRBJ2-5, with TRBD1 matching 8 bases. This CDR3 has 15 amino acids. Germline V gene data show CDR1 as MDHEN and CDR2 as SYDVKM. The V gene end was trimmed by 4 bases and the J gene end by 4 bases; junction bases not matched to a gene: 8.

This clone was picked up a small number of times. The chain recombines TRBV5-1 with TRBJ1-1; D possibly corresponds to TRBD1 (6 bases). The CDR3 is 14 amino acids. The V end lost 4 bases, the J end lost 6 bases, and 16 bases lay between the germline ends. Germline CDR1 SGHRS, CDR2 YFSETQ. As DNA, the CDR3 is TGCGCCAGCAGCGAAACAACGGACAGAGCTGAAGCTTTCTTT. It encodes CASSETTDRAEAFF.

The chain uses TRBV9 and TRBJ2-5, with 10 bases matching TRBD2. The germline V gene encodes CDR1 SGDLS and CDR2 YYNGEE. Unmatched junction bases numbered 13, after V lost 3 bases and J lost 5 bases. The CDR3 contains 17 residues. The CDR3 bases are TGTGCCAGCAGCGGGGGCTGGACTAGCGGCCTCGGGGAGACCCAGTACTTC. Translating gives CASSGGWTSGLGETQYF. The entire variable domain, with the rest obtained from reference TRBV9 and TRBJ2-5, is as follows: DSGVTQTPKHLITATGQRVTLRCSPRSGDLSVYWYQQSLDQGLQFLIQYYNGEERAKGNILERFSAQQFPDLHSELNLSSLELGDSALYFCASSGGWTSGLGETQYFGPGTRLLVL.

V usage is TRBV9 and J usage is TRBJ2-5; 14 bases match TRBD2. The CDR3 is 16 amino acids. The junction had 3 bases not matched to a gene; V was cut back by 3 bases and J by 2 bases. Germline V lookup: CDR1 SGDLS, CDR2 YYNGEE. CDR3 protein: CASSGGLAGGQETQYF. The CDR3 region has the DNA TGTGCCAGCAGCGGCGGACTAGCGGGAGGACAAGAGACCCAGTACTTC.

The chain uses TRBV18 and TRBJ2-3, with TRBD2 matching over 7 bases. CDR3 size: 15 residues. V lost 6 bases and J lost 5; bases outside the gene matches: 11. Germline values: CDR1 KGHSH, CDR2 LQKENI. CDR3 in DNA: TGTGCCAGCTCCCAAAACGGGAGGTCGGGAGATACGCAGTATTTT. Its protein is CASSQNGRSGDTQYF. The variable domain in full, with the rest retrieved from reference TRBV18 and TRBJ2-3, is NAGVMQNPRHLVRRRGQEARLRCSPMKGHSHVYWYRQLPEEGLKFMVYLQKENIIDESGMPKERFSAEFPKEGPSILRIQQVVRGDSAAYFCASSQNGRSGDTQYFGPGTRLTVL.

As for this clone: Additional DNA sequences in this sample encode the identical CDR3. The rearrangement links TRBV7-8 to TRBJ2-1, with D tentatively TRBD2 (7 bases). From germline, CDR1 is SGHVS and CDR2 FQNEAQ. Trimming cost V 6 bases and J 1 base, with 13 bases left between them. The CDR3 has 15 amino acids. In DNA, the CDR3 is TGTGCCAGCAGTCTAAGGGGGGGGTCCTACAATGAGCAGTTCTTC. Translated, it gives CASSLRGGSYNEQFF.

V and J are TRBV28 and TRBJ2-1; possible D gene TRBD1, 5 bases. The germline CDR1 and CDR2 sequences are MDHEN and SYDVKM. This CDR3 is 16 amino acids long. The V and J ends lost 4 bases and 5 bases respectively, with 18 bases between them. Written as DNA, the CDR3 is TGTGCCAGCAGTTCTCATGGGGCAGAAAGGAACAATGAGCAGTTCTTC. This codes for CASSSHGAERNNEQFF.

This clone was recorded once. The chain employs TRBV19 and TRBJ2-7, with a tentative D call TRBD2 (5 bases). From germline, CDR1 is LNHDA and CDR2 SQIVND (reference sequence). The CDR3 covers 14 residues. Trimming took off 3 bases at V and 2 bases at J, with 11 bases between the two ends. This CDR3 is CASSMEARAYEQYF. CDR3 nucleotide sequence: TGTGCCAGTAGTATGGAGGCCCGAGCCTACGAGCAGTACTTC.

The chain recombines TRBV28 with TRBJ2-7; unclear D gene. V shed 6 bases and J shed 2 bases, with 14 bases lying between them. The CDR3 spans 14 residues. Germline values: CDR1 MDHEN, CDR2 SYDVKM. The CDR3 sequence: CASSVADTTYEQYF. The CDR3 DNA is TGTGCCAGCAGCGTCGCCGATACAACCTACGAGCAGTACTTC.

This chain links TRBV6-5 with TRBJ1-2, with a weak D call TRBD1 (5 bases). V lost 4 bases and J 4 bases, leaving 10 bases between the germline ends. The CDR3 extends over 13 amino acids. Per the germline V gene, CDR1 is MNHEY and CDR2 is SVGAGI. CDR3 sequence reads: CASSSPGTYGYTF. The CDR3 DNA sequence: TGTGCCAGCAGTTCCCCCGGGACCTATGGCTACACCTTC.

The chain uses TRBV28 and TRBJ2-1; 12 bases are a match to TRBD1. This CDR3 region has 15 residues. J was trimmed by 9 bases and V by 6 bases; bases with no gene match: 9. Germline V CDR1 and CDR2: MDHEN, SYDVKM. The CDR3 coding sequence is TGTGCCAGCAGCCCGTCCGGGACAGGGGGCATTGAGCAGTTCTTC. This translates into CASSPSGTGGIEQFF.

V is TRBV11-2 and J is TRBJ1-1; D perhaps matches TRBD1 (6 bases). Germline assignment: CDR1 SGHAT and CDR2 FQNNGV. The length of the CDR3 is 15 residues. Trimming shortened V by 7 bases and J by 1 base, and 16 bases separated the two germline ends. The CDR3 nucleotides read TGTGCCAGCAACCACCGATCCAGGGGGAACACTGAAGCTTTCTTT. This gives the protein CASNHRSRGNTEAFF.

This clone was observed a single time. Other DNA sequences within the sample encode an identical CDR3. The chain recombines TRBV5-1 with TRBJ2-5; D ambiguous. The V end lost 4 bases, the J end lost 1 base, and 11 bases lay between the germline ends. Germline CDR1 SGHRS, CDR2 YFSETQ. This CDR3 has 14 residues. As DNA, the CDR3 is TGCGCCAGCAGCCTCGGACGTATCCAAGAGACCCAGTACTTC. Residues: CASSLGRIQETQYF.

The chain couples TRBV18 to TRBJ1-1; D not resolved. CDR1 is KGHSH, CDR2 LQKENI, per germline. Deletions cut 0 bases from V and 4 bases from J, with 9 bases between. The CDR3 runs to 14 residues. CDR3 DNA: TGTGCCAGCTCACCACCGGGGAGGGCCACTGAAGCTTTCTTT. Its protein product is CASSPPGRATEAFF.

The CDR3 DNA reads as TGTGCCAGCAGCTTAGGCCCGGGACGAGCGGGTACTGAAGCTTTCTTT. It encodes CASSLGPGRAGTEAFF. The chain has TRBV11-2 and TRBJ1-1; perhaps TRBD1 as D (5 bases). The V gene's germline CDR1 is SGHAT and CDR2 FQNNGV. The germline V and J ends were trimmed by 1 base and 5 bases, with 17 bases remaining between them. The CDR3 runs 16 residues.

The V call is TRBV7-2, the J call TRBJ2-3; D uncertain. The V and J ends lost 3 bases and 2 bases respectively, with 12 bases between them. This CDR3 contains 15 residues. From germline, CDR1 is SGHTA and CDR2 FQGNSA. The CDR3 DNA sequence: TGTGCCAGCAGCTTTTCAAGGGCCGTCACAGATACGCAGTATTTT. Translating it yields CASSFSRAVTDTQYF. Drawing the rest from reference TRBV7-2 and TRBJ2-3, the complete variable domain is GAGVSQSPSNKVTEKGKDVELRCDPISGHTALYWYRQSLGQGLEFLIYFQGNSAPDKSGLPSDRFSAERTGGSVSTLTIQRTQQEDSAVYLCASSFSRAVTDTQYFGPGTRLTVL.

The gene calls are TRBV27 and TRBJ2-7, with 13 positions matching TRBD2. Germline V gene sequence: CDR1 MNHEY, CDR2 SMNVEV (reference sequence). CDR3 length: 16 residues. V lost 5 bases and J lost 6; bases outside the gene matches: 10. The CDR3 sequence is CASSTLLAGGPSEQYF. CDR3 nucleotides: TGTGCCAGCAGTACCTTACTAGCGGGAGGGCCAAGCGAGCAGTACTTC.

The J gene is TRBJ1-5, the V gene TRBV18; D remains ambiguous. This CDR3 has 13 amino acids. In germline, CDR1 is KGHSH, CDR2 LQKENI. V was clipped by 5 bases and J by 4 bases, with 9 bases between them. Here the CDR3 reads CASSSAINQPQHF. The CDR3, as DNA: TGTGCCAGCTCATCGGCGATTAATCAGCCCCAGCATTTT. Filled out from reference TRBV18 and TRBJ1-5, the complete variable domain reads NAGVMQNPRHLVRRRGQEARLRCSPMKGHSHVYWYRQLPEEGLKFMVYLQKENIIDESGMPKERFSAEFPKEGPSILRIQQVVRGDSAAYFCASSSAINQPQHFGDGTRLSIL.

J is TRBJ1-2 and V is TRBV2, with 7 bases matching TRBD1. The trim removed 3 bases at V and 8 bases at J, leaving 6 bases unmatched. Looked up from germline, CDR1 is SNHLY and CDR2 is FYNNEI. This CDR3 spans 13 amino acids. The CDR3 nucleotides read TGTGCCAGCAGTGAGGAGGGGGCGAGGGGCTACACCTTC. This translates into CASSEEGARGYTF.